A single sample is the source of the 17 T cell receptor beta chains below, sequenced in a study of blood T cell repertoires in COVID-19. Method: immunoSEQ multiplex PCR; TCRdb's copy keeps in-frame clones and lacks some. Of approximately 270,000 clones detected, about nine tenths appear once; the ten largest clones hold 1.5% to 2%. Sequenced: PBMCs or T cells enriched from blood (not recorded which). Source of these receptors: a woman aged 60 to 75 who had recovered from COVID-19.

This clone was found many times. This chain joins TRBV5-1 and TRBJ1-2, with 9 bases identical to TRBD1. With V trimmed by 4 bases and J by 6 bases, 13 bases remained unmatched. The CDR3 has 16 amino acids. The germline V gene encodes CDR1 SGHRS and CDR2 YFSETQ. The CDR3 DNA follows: TGCGCCAGCAGCAATTCGCCGGGACAGGGAGGCAATGGCTACACCTTC. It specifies CASSNSPGQGGNGYTF.

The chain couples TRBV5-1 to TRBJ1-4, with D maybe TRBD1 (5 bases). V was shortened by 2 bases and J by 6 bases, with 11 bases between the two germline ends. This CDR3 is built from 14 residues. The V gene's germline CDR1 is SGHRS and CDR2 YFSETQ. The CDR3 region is CASSFGGRDEKLFF. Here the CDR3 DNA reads TGCGCCAGCAGCTTCGGGGGGAGGGATGAAAAACTGTTTTTT.

Here the CDR3 DNA reads TGTGCCAGCACCGGAGGCGGGGCGAATACGCAGTATTTT. This gives the protein CASTGGGANTQYF. The rearrangement uses TRBV28 and TRBJ2-3, with D possibly being TRBD2 (6 bases). Trimming stripped 7 bases from V and 7 bases from J, with 15 bases between. CDR1 and CDR2 (germline): MDHEN, SYDVKM. The CDR3 has 13 amino acids.

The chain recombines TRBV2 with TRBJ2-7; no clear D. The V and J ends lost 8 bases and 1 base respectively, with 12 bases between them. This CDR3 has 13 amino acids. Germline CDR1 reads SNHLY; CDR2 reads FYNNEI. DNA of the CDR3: TGTGCCAGCGGCGGAGTCATATCCTACGAGCAGTACTTC. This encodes CASGGVISYEQYF. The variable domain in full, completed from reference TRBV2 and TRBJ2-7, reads EPEVTQTPSHQVTQMGQEVILRCVPISNHLYFYWYRQILGQKVEFLVSFYNNEISEKSEIFDDQFSVERPDGSNFTLKIRSTKLEDSAMYFCASGGVISYEQYFGPGTRLTVT.

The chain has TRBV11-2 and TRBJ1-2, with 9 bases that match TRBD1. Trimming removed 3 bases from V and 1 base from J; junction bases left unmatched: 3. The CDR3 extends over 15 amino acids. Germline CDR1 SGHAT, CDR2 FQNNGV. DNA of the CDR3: TGTGCCAGCAGCTTCCGACAGGGGGGTAACTATGGCTACACCTTC. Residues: CASSFRQGGNYGYTF.

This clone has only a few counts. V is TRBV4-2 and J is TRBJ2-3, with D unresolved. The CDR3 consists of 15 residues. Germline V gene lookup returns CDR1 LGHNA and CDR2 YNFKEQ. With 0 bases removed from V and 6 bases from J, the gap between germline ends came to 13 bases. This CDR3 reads CASSQDWAGWDTQYF. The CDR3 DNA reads TGTGCCAGCAGCCAAGATTGGGCAGGATGGGATACGCAGTATTTT.

CDR3 in amino acids: CASSWGLRETQYF. The CDR3 region has the DNA TGTGCCAGTAGTTGGGGGCTGCGGGAGACCCAGTACTTC. V gene TRBV19 combines with J gene TRBJ2-5, with a tentative D call TRBD1 (6 bases). This CDR3 has 13 residues. The V gene's germline CDR1 is LNHDA and CDR2 SQIVND (reference sequence). V gave up 5 bases and J gave up 5 bases, with 12 bases separating them.

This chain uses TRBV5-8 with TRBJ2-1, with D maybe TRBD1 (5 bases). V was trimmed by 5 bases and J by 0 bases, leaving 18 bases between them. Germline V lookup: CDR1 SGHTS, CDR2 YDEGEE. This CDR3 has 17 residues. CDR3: CASSPPWGESSYNEQFF. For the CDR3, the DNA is TGTGCCAGCAGTCCCCCTTGGGGCGAGAGCTCCTACAATGAGCAGTTCTTC.

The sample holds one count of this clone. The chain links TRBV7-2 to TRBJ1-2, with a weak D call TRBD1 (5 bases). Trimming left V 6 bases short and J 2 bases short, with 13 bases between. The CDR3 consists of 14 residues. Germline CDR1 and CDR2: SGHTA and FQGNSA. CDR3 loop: CASSSGILNYGYTF. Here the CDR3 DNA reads TGTGCCAGCAGTTCAGGGATTTTAAACTATGGCTACACCTTC.

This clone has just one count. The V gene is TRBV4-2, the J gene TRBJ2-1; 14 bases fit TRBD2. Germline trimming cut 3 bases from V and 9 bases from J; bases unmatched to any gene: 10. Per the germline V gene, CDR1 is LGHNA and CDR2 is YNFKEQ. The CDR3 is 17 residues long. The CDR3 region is CASSQDTTSGRGSEQFF. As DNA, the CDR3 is TGTGCCAGCAGCCAGGACACGACTAGCGGGAGGGGTAGTGAGCAGTTCTTC.

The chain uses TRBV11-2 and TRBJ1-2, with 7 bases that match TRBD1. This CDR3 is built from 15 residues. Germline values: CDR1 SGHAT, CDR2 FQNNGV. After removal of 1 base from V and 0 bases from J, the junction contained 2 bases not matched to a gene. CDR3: CASSLGTGANYGYTF. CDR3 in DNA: TGTGCCAGCAGCTTAGGGACAGGAGCTAACTATGGCTACACCTTC.

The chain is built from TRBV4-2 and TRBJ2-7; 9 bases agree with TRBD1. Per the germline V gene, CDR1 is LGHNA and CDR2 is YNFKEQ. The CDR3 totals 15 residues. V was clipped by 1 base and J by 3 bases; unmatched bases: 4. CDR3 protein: CASSQATTGGYEQYF. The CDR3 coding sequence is TGTGCCAGCAGCCAAGCTACGACAGGGGGCTACGAGCAGTACTTC.

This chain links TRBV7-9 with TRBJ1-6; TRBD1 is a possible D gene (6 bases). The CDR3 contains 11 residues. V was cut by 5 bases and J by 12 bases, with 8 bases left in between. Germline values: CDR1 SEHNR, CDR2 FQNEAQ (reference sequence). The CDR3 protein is CASSPTGPLHF. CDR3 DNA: TGTGCCAGCAGCCCGACAGGACCCCTCCACTTT.

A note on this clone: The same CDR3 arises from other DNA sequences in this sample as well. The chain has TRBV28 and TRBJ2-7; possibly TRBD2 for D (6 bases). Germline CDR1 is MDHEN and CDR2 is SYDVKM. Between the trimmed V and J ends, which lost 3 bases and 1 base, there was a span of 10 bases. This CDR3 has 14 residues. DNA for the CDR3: TGTGCCAGCAGTTTGCGGGGTCGGTCCTACGAGCAGTACTTC. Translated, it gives CASSLRGRSYEQYF.

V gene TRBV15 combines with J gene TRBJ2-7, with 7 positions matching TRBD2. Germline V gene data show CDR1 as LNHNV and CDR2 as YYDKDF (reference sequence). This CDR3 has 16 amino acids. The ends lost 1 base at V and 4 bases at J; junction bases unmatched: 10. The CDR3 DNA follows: TGTGCCACCAGCAGAGGCGGAGCGGCTAGCGGATACGAGCAGTACTTC. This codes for CATSRGGAASGYEQYF.

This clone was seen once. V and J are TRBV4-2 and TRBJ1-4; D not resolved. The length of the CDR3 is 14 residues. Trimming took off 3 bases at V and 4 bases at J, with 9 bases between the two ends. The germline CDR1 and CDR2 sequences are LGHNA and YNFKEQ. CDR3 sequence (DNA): TGTGCCAGCAGCCAGGTGGAGGGTAATGAAAAACTGTTTTTT. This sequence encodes CASSQVEGNEKLFF.

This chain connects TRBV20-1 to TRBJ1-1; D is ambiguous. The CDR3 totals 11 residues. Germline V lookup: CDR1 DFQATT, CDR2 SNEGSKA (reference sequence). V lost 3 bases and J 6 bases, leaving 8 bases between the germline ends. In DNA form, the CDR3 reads TGCAGTGCTAGGTACGAGCCTGAAGCTTTCTTT. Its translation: CSARYEPEAFF.